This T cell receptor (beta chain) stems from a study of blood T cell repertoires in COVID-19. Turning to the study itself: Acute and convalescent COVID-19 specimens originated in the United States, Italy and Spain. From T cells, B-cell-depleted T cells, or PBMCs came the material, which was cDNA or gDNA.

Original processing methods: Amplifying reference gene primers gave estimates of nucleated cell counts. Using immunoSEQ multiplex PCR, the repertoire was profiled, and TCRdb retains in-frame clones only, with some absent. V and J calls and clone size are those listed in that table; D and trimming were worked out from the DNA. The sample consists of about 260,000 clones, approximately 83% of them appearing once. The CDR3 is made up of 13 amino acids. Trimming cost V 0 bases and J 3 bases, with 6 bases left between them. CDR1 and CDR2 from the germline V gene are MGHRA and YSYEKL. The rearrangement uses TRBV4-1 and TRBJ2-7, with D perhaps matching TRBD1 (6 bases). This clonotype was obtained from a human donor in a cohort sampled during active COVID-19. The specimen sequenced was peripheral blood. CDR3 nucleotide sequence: TGCGCCAGCAGCCAAGACAGGGGCTACGAGCAGTACTTC. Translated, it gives CASSQDRGYEQYF.